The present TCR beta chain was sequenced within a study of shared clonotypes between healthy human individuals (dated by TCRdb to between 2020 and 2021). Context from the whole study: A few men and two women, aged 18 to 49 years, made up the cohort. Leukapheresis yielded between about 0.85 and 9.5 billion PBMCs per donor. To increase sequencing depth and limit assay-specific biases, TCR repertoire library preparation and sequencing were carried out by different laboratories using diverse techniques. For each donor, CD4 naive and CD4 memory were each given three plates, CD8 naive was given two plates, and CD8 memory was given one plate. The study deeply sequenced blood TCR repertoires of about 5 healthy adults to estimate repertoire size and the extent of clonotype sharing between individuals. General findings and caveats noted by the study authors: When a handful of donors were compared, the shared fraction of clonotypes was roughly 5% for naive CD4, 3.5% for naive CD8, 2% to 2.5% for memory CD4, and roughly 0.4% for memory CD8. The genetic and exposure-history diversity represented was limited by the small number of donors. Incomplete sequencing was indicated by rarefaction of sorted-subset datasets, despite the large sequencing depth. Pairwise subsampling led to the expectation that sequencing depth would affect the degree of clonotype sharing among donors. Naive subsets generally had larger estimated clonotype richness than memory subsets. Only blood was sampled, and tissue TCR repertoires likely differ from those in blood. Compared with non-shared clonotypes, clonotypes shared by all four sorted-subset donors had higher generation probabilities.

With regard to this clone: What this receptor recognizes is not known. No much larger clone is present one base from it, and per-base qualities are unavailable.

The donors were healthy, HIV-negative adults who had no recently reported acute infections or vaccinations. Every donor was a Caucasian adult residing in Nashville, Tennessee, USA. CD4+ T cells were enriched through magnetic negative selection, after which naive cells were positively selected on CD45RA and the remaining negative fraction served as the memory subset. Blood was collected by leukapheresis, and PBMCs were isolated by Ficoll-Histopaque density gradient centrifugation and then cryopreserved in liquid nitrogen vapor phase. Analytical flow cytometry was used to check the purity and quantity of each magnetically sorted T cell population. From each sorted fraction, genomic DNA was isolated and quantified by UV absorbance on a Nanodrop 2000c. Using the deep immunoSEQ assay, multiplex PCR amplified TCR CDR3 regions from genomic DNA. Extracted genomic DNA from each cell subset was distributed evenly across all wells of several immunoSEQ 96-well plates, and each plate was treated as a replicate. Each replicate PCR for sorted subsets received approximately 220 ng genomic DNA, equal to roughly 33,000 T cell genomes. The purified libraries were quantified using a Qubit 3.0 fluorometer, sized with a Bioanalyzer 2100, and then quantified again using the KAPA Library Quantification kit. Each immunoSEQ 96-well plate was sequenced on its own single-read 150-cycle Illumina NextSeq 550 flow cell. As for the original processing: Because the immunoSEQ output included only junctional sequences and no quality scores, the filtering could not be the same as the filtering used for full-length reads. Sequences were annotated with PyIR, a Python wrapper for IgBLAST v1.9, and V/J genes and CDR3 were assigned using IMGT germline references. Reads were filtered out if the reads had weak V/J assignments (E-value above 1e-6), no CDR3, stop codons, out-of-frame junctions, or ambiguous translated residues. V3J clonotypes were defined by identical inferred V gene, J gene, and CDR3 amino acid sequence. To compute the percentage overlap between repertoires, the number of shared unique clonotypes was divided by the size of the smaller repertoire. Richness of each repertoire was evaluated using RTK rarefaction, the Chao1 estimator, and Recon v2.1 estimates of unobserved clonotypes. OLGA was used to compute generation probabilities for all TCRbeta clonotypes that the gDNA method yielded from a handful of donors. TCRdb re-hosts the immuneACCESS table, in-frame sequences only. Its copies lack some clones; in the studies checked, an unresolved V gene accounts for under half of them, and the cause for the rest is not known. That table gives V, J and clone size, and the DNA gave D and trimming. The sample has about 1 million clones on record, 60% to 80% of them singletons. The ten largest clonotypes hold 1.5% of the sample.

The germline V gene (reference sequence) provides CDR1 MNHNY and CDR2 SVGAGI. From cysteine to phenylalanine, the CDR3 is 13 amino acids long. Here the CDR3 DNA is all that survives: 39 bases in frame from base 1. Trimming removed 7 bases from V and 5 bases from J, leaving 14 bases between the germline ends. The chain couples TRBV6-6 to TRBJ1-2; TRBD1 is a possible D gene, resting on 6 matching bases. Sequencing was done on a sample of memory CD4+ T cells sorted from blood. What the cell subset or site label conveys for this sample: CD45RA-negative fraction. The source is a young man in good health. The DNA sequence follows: TGTGCCAGCAATACAGGGCCGGAGTATGGCTACACCTTC. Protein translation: CASNTGPEYGYTF.